This TCR beta chain was recovered during a study of patients and donors after allogeneic stem cell transplantation. The V gene end was trimmed by 6 bases and the J gene end by 6 bases; junction bases not matched to a gene: 10. This CDR3 is 15 amino acids long. CDR1 is KGHSH, CDR2 LQKENI, per germline. TCRdb re-analysed the RT-PCR reads in MiXCR, keeping a single row per CDR3 protein. The sample lists about a million distinct CDR3 sequences; roughly 18% were seen once. Material: blood, either unsorted or a sorted T cell fraction (not recorded which). This TCR was recovered from a human donor who was either an allogeneic HSCT recipient or a stem cell or donor lymphocyte infusion donor (not recorded which). It is not recorded whose cells these are; they may come from a transplant donor. V is TRBV18 and J is TRBJ2-1, with 8 bases fitting TRBD1. In DNA form, the CDR3 reads TGTGCCAGCTCTACCTGGACAGGGAATCCCAATGAGCAGTTCTTC. This gives the protein CASSTWTGNPNEQFF.